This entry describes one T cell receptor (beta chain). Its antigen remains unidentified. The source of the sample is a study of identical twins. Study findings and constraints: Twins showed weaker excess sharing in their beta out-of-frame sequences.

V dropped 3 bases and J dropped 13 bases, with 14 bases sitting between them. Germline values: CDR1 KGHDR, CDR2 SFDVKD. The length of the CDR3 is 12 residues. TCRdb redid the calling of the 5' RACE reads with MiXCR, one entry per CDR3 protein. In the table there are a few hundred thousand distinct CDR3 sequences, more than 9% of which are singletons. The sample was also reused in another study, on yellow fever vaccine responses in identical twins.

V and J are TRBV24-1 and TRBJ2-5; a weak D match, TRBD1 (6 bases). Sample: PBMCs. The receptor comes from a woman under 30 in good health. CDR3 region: CATSDEDRPRYF. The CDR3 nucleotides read TGTGCCACCAGTGATGAAGACAGGCCAAGGTACTTC.